These 12 T cell receptor beta chains share one sample of origin, sequenced in a study of human T cells and chemical hapten exposure. Sample time point: patch test 2, 6 weeks after DPC sensitization. Treatment of the sample: therapeutic diphenylcyclopropenone sensitization with weekly scalp DPC. Using its own MiXCR run on the RACE reads, TCRdb lists one record per CDR3 protein. Of approximately 350,000 distinct CDR3 sequences in the sample, around 6% were seen once. The sample consisted of whole blood, taken in connection with sensitization to the hapten diphenylcyclopropenone (DPC). The receptors stem from a young woman with alopecia areata. Some clones in this sample may be carry-over from other donors' samples.

The chain recombines TRBV20-1 with TRBJ2-1; 11 bases agree with TRBD2. Germline values: CDR1 DFQATT, CDR2 SNEGSKA (reference sequence). This CDR3 contains 13 residues. The ends lost 3 bases at V and 13 bases at J; junction bases unmatched: 8. CDR3 in amino acids: CSARLAGGRSQFF. DNA of the CDR3: TGCAGTGCTAGGCTAGCGGGGGGAAGATCACAGTTCTTC.

This clonotype was detected only once. V and J are TRBV6-5 and TRBJ1-2; D possibly corresponds to TRBD1 (5 bases). Germline CDR1 MNHEY, CDR2 SVGAGI. The CDR3 has 15 residues. Trimming shortened V by 6 bases and J by 0 bases, and 14 bases separated the two germline ends. CDR3 nucleotide sequence: TGTGCCAGCAGCCCCCGGGCAGGGCCTAACTATGGCTACACCTTC. This gives the protein CASSPRAGPNYGYTF.

This clonotype was seen many times. V is TRBV29-1 and J is TRBJ2-3; unclear D gene. Per the germline V gene, CDR1 is SQVTM and CDR2 is ANQGSEA. V was pared by 3 bases and J by 0 bases, with 1 base between. CDR3 length: 11 residues. The CDR3 protein is CSVDSTDTQYF. The CDR3 DNA follows: TGCAGCGTTGACAGCACAGATACGCAGTATTTT.

This clonotype was recorded a few times. The chain has TRBV6-2 or TRBV6-3 and TRBJ2-4; no definite D call. V was trimmed by 2 bases and J by 9 bases, leaving 11 bases between them. In germline, CDR1 is MNHEY, CDR2 SVGEGT. The CDR3 extends over 13 amino acids. CDR3: CASSYKGLGIQYF. CDR3 nucleotide sequence: TGTGCCAGCAGTTACAAGGGTTTAGGCATTCAGTACTTC.

Ten or more counts support this clonotype. The V gene is TRBV20-1, the J gene TRBJ1-1, with D tentatively TRBD1 (6 bases). Deletions cut 6 bases from V and 6 bases from J, with 14 bases between. The CDR3 spans 12 residues. The germline gives CDR1 DFQATT, CDR2 SNEGSKA (reference sequence). CDR3 sequence (DNA): TGCAGTGCGGACTCAGGGGAGGCTGAAGCTTTCTTT. As protein: CSADSGEAEAFF.

This clonotype was observed a handful of times. The chain carries TRBV14 and TRBJ1-1, with 7 bases that match TRBD1. Germline values: CDR1 SGHDN, CDR2 FVKESK. V lost 0 bases, J lost 8 bases, and 6 bases stayed unmatched. CDR3 size: 14 residues. CDR3 DNA sequence: TGTGCCAGCAGCCAAGAGGGGGTGACAGGGGAAGCTTTCTTT. Translating it yields CASSQEGVTGEAFF.

The rearrangement links TRBV4-3 to TRBJ1-5, with D possibly being TRBD1 (5 bases). V was pared by 0 bases and J by 2 bases, with 11 bases between. This CDR3 has 16 residues. In germline, CDR1 is LGHNA, CDR2 YSLEER. This chain's CDR3 is CASSQDLRGGNQPQHF. In DNA form, the CDR3 reads TGCGCCAGCAGCCAAGATCTGAGGGGTGGCAATCAGCCCCAGCATTTT.

This clonotype has ten or more counts. The genes are TRBV4-3 and TRBJ2-5; 8 nucleotides agree with TRBD1. V shed 1 base and J 8 bases; nucleotides not matched to a gene: 6. The CDR3 has 14 amino acids. CDR1 is LGHNA, CDR2 YSLEER, per germline. CDR3 DNA: TGCGCCAGCAGCCAAGGTGTACAGGGGGATACCCAGTACTTC. Encoded protein: CASSQGVQGDTQYF.

This chain joins TRBV20-1 and TRBJ1-6, with D possibly being TRBD1 (6 bases). The CDR3 has 17 residues. CDR1 is DFQATT and CDR2 is SNEGSKA in the germline V gene (reference sequence). Trimming left V 1 base short and J 9 bases short, with 22 bases between. The CDR3 coding sequence is TGCAGTGCTAGAGCCCATCAGATGGCAGGGGAAATTTCACCCCTCCACTTT. It codes for CSARAHQMAGEISPLHF.

There are many counts of this clonotype. V gene TRBV5-6 combines with J gene TRBJ1-1; weak D call: TRBD1 (5 bases). Trimming removed 3 bases at V and 6 bases at J, with 15 bases between. Germline V gene data show CDR1 as SGHDT and CDR2 as YYEEEE. This CDR3 spans 14 amino acids. CDR3: CASSYTTGTAEAFF. Written as DNA, the CDR3 is TGTGCCAGCAGCTACACTACCGGGACGGCTGAAGCTTTCTTT.

This clonotype was recorded at least ten times. This sequence joins TRBV7-3 and TRBJ1-2, with 7 bases matching TRBD1. Germline CDR1 reads SGHTA; CDR2 reads FQGTGA. The CDR3 has 15 residues. The V segment lost 1 base and the J segment 5 bases; nucleotides outside the gene matches: 7. This CDR3 is CASSLKGAATYGYTF. CDR3 coding DNA: TGTGCCAGCAGCTTAAAGGGGGCCGCTACTTATGGCTACACCTTC.

The CDR3 DNA reads as TGTGCCAGCAGCTTAGTGGGACAGCGCGTCTATAATTCACCCCTCCACTTT. This gives the protein CASSLVGQRVYNSPLHF. The rearrangement joins TRBV7-8 to TRBJ1-6; 7 bases fit TRBD1. From germline, CDR1 is SGHVS and CDR2 FQNEAQ. V shed 1 base, J shed 3 bases, and the junction held 6 bases outside the gene matches. The CDR3 has 17 residues.